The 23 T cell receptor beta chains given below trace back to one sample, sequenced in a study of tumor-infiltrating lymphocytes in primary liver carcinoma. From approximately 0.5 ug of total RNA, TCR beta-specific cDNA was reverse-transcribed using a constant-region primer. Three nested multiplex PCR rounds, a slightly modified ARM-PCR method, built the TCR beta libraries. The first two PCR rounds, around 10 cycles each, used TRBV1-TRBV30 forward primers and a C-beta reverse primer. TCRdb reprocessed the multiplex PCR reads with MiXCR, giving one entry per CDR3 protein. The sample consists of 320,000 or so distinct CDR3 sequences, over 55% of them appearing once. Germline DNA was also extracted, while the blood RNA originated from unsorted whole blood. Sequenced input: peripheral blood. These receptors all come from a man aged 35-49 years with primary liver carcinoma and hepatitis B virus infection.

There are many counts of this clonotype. The CDR3 is CSVDPSRGLAVQETQYF. Here the CDR3 DNA reads TGCAGCGTTGACCCCTCTCGCGGACTAGCGGTCCAAGAGACCCAGTACTTC. This chain links TRBV29-1 with TRBJ2-5; 10 positions agree with TRBD2. CDR1 is SQVTM, CDR2 ANQGSEA, per germline. There are 17 residues in the CDR3. The ends lost 3 bases at V and 1 base at J; junction bases unmatched: 11.

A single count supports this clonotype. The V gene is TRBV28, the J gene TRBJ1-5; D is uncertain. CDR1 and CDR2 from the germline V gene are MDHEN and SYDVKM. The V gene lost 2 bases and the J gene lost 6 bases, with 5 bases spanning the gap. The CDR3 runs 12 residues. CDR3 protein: CASSLNVQPQHF. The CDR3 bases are TGTGCCAGCAGTTTAAATGTTCAGCCCCAGCATTTT.

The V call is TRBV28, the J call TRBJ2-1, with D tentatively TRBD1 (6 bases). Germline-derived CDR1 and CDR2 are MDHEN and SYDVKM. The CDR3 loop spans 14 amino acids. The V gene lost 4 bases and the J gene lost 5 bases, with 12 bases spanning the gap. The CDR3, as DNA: TGTGCCAGCAGTTCAGACACAGGGAACAATGAGCAGTTCTTC. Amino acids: CASSSDTGNNEQFF.

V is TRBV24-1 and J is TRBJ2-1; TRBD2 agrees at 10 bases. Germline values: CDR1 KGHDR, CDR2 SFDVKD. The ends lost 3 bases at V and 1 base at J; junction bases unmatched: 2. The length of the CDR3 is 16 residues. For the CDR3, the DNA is TGTGCCACCAGTGATGCTAGCGGGGGATCCTACAATGAGCAGTTCTTC. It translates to CATSDASGGSYNEQFF.

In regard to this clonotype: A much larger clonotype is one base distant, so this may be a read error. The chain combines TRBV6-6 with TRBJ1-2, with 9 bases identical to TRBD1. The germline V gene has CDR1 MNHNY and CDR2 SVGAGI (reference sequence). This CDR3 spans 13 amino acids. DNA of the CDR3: TGTCCCAGCAGTCCCGGGACAGGGAATGGCTACACCTTC. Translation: CPSSPGTGNGYTF.

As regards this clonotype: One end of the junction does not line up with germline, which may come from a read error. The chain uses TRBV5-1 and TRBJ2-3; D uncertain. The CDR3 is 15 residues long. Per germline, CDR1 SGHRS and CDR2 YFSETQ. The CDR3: CASSFAGSPTDMQCF. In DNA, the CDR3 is TGCGCCAGCAGCTTTGCCGGGTCCCCCACAGATATGCAGTGTTTT.

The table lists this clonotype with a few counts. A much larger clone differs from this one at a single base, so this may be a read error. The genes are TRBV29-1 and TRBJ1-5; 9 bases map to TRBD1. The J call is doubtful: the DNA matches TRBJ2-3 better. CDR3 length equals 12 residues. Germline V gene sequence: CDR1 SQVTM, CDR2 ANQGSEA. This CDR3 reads CSAGTGNQPQYF. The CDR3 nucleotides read TGCAGCGCTGGGACAGGGAATCAGCCCCAGTATTTT.

The CDR3 protein is CASSNRTGNFVEQYF. As DNA, the CDR3 is TGCGCCAGCAGCAATCGGACAGGGAATTTTGTCGAGCAGTACTTC. The rearrangement uses TRBV5-1 and TRBJ2-7, with 8 bases lining up with TRBD1. V lost 4 bases and J lost 6; bases outside the gene matches: 12. The CDR3 is made up of 15 amino acids. Germline CDR1 reads SGHRS; CDR2 reads YFSETQ.

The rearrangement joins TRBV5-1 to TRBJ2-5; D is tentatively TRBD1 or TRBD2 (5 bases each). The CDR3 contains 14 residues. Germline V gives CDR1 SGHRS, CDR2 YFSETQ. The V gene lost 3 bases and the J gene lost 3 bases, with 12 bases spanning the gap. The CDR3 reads CASSSGTGKETQYF. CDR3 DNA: TGCGCCAGCAGCTCGGGGACGGGTAAAGAGACCCAGTACTTC.

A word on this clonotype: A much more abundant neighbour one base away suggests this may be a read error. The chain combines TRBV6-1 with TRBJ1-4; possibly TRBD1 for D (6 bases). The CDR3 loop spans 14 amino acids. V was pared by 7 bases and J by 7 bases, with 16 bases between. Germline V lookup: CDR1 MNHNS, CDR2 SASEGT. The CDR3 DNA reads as TGTGCCAGCAATCAACAGGGAAAGTCTGAAAAACTGTTTTTT. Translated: CASNQQGKSEKLFF.

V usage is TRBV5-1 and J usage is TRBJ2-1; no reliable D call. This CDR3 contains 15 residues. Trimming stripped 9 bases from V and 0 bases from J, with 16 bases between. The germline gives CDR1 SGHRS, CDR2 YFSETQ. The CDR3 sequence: CATTDGISSYNEQFF. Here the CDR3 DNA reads TGCGCCACGACGGACGGCATCAGCTCCTACAATGAGCAGTTCTTC.

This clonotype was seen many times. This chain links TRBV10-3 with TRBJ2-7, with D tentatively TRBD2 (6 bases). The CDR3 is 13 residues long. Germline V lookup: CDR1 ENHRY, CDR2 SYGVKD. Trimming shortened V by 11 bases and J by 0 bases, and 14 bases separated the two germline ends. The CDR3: CALGWDSSYEQYF. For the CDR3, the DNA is TGTGCCCTCGGCTGGGACTCCTCCTACGAGCAGTACTTC.

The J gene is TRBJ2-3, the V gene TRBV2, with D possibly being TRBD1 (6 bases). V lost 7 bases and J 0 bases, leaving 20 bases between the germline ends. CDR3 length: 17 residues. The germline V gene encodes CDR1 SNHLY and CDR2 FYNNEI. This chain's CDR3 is CASTPGTPITSTDTQYF. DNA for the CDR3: TGTGCCAGCACCCCCGGGACACCGATCACTAGCACAGATACGCAGTATTTT.

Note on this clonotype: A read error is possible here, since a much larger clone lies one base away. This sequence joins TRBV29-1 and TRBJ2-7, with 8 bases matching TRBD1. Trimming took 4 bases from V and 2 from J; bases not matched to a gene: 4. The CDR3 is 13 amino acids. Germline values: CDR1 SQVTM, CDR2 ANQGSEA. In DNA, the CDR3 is TGCAGCGTTGGACAGGGGCAGACCTACGAGCAGTACTTC. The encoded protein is CSVGQGQTYEQYF.

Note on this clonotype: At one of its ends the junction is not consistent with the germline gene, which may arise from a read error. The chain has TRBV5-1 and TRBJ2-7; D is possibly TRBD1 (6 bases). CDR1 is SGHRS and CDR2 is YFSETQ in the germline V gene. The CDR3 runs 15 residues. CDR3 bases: TGCACCAGCAGCTTGGGGCTACCAGGGGCCTACGAGCAGTACTTC. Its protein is CTSSLGLPGAYEQYF. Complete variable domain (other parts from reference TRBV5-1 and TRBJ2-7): KAGVTQTPRYLIKTRGQQVTLSCSPISGHRSVSWYQQTPGQGLQFLFEYFSETQRNKGNFPGRFSGRQFSNSRSEMNVSTLELGDSALYLCTSSLGLPGAYEQYFGPGTRLTVT.

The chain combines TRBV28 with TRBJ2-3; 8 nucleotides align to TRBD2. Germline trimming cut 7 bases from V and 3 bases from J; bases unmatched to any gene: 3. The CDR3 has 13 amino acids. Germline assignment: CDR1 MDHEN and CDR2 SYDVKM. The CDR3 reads CASNRGGTDTQYF. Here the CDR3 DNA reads TGTGCCAGCAACCGCGGGGGGACAGATACGCAGTATTTT.

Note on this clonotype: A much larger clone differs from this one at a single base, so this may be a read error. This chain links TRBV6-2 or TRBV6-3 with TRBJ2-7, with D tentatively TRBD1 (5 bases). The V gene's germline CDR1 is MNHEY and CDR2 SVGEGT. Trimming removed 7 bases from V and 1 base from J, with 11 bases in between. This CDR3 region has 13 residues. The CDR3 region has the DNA TGTGCCAGCAATTCGACAGTGTCCTACGAGCAGTACTTC. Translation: CASNSTVSYEQYF.

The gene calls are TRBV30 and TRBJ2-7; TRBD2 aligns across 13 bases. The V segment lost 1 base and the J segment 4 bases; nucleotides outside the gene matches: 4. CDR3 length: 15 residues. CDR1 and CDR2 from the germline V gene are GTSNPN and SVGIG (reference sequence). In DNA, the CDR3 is TGTGCCTGGAGTGCCGGGACTAGCGGGGTTTACGAGCAGTACTTC. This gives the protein CAWSAGTSGVYEQYF.

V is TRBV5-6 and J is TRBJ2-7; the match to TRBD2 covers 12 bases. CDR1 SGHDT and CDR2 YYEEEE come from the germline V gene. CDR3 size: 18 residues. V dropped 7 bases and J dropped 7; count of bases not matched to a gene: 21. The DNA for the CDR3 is TGTGCCAGCTACGACCATGGACTAGCGGGACCACGAGGGGCAGAGCAGTACTTC. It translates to CASYDHGLAGPRGAEQYF.

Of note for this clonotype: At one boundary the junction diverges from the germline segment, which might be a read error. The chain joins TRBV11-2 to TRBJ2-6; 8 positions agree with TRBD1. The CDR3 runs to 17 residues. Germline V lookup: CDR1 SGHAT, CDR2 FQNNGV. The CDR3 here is CASRIGQGSSGVNVLTF. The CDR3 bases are TGTGCCAGCAGGATAGGACAGGGCTCTTCTGGGGTCAACGTCCTGACTTTC. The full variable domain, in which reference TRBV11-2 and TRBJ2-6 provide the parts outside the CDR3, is EAGVAQSPRYKIIEKRQSVAFWCNPISGHATLYWYQQILGQGPKLLIQFQNNGVVDDSQLPKDRFSAERLKGVDSTLKIQPAKLEDSAVYLCASRIGQGSSGVNVLTFGAGSRLTVL.

In nucleotides, the CDR3 is TGTGCCAGCATCAGGGCAGGGTTAAGCTTCTACAATGAGCAGTTCTTC. Protein product: CASIRAGLSFYNEQFF. The rearrangement joins TRBV6-5 to TRBJ2-1; TRBD1 is a possible D gene (5 bases). This CDR3 has 16 amino acids. Trimming removed 7 bases at V and 3 bases at J, with 19 bases between. CDR1 MNHEY and CDR2 SVGAGI come from the germline V gene.

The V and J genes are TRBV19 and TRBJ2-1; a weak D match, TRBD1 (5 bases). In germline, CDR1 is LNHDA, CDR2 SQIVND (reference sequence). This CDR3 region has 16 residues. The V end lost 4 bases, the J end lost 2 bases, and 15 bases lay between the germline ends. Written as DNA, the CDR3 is TGTGCCAGTAGTACTCAGGGCTCCTATACCTACAATGAGCAGTTCTTC. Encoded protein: CASSTQGSYTYNEQFF.

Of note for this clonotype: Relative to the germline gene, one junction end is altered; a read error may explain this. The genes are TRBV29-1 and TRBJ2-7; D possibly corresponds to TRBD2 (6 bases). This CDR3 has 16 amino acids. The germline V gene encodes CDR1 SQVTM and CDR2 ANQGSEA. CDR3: CSATTSGTGTPYEQYF. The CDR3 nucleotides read TGCAGCGCCACGACATCTGGGACTGGCACTCCCTATGAGCAGTACTTC.